The T cell receptor (beta chain) described here comes from a study of T cell changes during pregnancy in multiple sclerosis. Repertoires were generated with immunoSEQ multiplex PCR, while TCRdb's copy carries only in-frame clones and drops some. The data contain approximately 43,000 clones, about 93% of them singletons. The starting material was CD8+ T cells from peripheral blood mononuclear cells, obtained after pregnancy. The sequence was collected from a female donor with multiple sclerosis, enrolled in a pregnancy study.

In DNA, the CDR3 is TGCGCCAGCAGCTTTAGACTAGCGGACAATGAGCAGTTCTTC. Translating it yields CASSFRLADNEQFF. This chain links TRBV5-1 with TRBJ2-1, with 9 bases lining up with TRBD2. J gave up 5 bases and V 2 bases, and 2 bases lay outside the gene matches. Germline V gene lookup returns CDR1 SGHRS and CDR2 YFSETQ. The CDR3 totals 14 residues.